This T cell receptor beta chain was sequenced in a study of beta chain features in type 1 diabetes. Study-level points and caveats: Compared to healthy donors, patients appeared to have naive, central memory and Treg TCRB repertoires that were more alike.

Using CD45RO/CCR7/CD25/CD127/CD95/CD27, CD4+ naive, central memory, regulatory and stem cell-like memory cells were sorted. The junction had 5 bases not matched to a gene; V was cut back by 4 bases and J by 5 bases. CDR3 length: 15 residues. Germline assignment: CDR1 SGHAT and CDR2 FQDESV (reference sequence). As regards this clone: The antigen is unknown.

Expressed TCRB transcripts were sequenced because the entire RNA isolate underwent reverse transcription. This table comes from immunoSEQ multiplex PCR, and its TCRdb copy is limited to in-frame clones, with some not included. The sample lists 850,000 to 900,000 clones, roughly a sixth seen once, with 0.02% to 0.025% in the top ten. Sample: naive CD4+ T cells from blood. The clonotype comes from a young woman in good health. The V and J genes are TRBV11-1 and TRBJ2-2, with 9 bases aligning to TRBD1. The CDR3 loop is CASSSQGAFTGELFF. The CDR3 nucleotides are TGTGCCAGCAGCTCACAGGGGGCCTTTACCGGGGAGCTGTTTTTT.